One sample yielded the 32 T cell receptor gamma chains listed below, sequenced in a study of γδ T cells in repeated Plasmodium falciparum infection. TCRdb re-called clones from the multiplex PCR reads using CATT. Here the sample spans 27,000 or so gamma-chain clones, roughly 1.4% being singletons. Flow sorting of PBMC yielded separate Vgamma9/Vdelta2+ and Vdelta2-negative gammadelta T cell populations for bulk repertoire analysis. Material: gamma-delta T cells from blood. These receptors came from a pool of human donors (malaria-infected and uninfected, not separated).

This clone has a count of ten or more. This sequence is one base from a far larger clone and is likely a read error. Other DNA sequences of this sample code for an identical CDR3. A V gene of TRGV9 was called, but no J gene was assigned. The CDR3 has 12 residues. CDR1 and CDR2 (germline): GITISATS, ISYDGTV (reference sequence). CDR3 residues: CALWEPRVKKLF. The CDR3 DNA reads TGTGCCTTGTGGGAGCCCCGAGTGAAGAAGCTCTTT.

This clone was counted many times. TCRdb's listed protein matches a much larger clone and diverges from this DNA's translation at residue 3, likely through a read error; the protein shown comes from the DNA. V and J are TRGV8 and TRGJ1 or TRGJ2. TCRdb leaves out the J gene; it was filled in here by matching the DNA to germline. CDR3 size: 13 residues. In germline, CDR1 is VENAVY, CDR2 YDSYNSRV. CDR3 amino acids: CAAWDRRDYKKLF. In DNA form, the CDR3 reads TGTGCCGCCTGGGATAGGCGGGATTATAAGAAACTCTTT.

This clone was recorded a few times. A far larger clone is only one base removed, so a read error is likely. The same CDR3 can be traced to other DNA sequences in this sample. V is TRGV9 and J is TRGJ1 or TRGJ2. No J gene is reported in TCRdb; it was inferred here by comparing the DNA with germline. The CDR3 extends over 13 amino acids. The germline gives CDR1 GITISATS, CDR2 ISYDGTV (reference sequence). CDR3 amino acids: CALWEGPYYKKLF. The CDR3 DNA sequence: TGCGCCTTGTGGGAGGGACCTTATTATAAGAAACTCTTT.

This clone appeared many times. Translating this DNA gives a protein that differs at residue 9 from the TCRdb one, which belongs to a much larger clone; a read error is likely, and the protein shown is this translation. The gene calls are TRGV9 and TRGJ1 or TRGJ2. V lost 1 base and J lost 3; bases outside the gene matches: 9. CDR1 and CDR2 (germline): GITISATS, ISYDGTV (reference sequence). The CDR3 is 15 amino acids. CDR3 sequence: CALWEVSRTYYKKLF. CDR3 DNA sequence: TGTGCCTTGTGGGAGGTCTCCAGGACTTATTATAAGAAACTCTTT.

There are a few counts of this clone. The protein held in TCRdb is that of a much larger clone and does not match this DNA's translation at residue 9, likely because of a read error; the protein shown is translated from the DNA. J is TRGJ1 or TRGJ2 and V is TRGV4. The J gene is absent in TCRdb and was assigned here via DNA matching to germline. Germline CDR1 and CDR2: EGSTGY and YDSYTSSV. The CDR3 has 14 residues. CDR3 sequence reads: CATWGFSNHYKKLF. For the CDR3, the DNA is TGTGCCACCTGGGGCTTTTCGAATCATTATAAGAAACTCTTT.

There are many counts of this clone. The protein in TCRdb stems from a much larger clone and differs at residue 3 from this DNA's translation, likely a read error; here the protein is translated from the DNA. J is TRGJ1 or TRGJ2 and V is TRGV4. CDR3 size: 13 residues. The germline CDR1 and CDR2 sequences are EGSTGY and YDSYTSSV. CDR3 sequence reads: CAPWDGRYYKKLF. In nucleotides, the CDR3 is TGTGCCCCCTGGGATGGCCGTTATTATAAGAAACTCTTT.

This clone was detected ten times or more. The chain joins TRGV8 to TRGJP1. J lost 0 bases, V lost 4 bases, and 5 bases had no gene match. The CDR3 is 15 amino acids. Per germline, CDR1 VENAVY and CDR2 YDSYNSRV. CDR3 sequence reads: CATWDFYTTGWFKIF. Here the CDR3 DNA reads TGTGCCACCTGGGACTTTTATACCACTGGTTGGTTCAAGATATTT.

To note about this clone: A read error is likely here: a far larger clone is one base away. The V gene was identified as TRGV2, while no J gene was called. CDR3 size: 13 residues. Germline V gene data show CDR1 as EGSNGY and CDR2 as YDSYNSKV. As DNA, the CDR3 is TGTGCCACCTGGGACGGGCGAAGGTATAAGAAGCTCTTT. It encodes CATWDGRRYKKLF.

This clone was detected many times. In nucleotides, the CDR3 is TGTGCCACCTGGGATGGGCAGAATTATTATAAGAAACTCTTT. The encoded protein is CATWDGQNYYKKLF. The J gene is TRGJ1 or TRGJ2, the V gene TRGV4. CDR1 and CDR2 from the germline V gene are EGSTGY and YDSYTSSV. The CDR3 has 14 residues. Trimming removed 0 bases from V and 0 bases from J; junction bases left unmatched: 2.

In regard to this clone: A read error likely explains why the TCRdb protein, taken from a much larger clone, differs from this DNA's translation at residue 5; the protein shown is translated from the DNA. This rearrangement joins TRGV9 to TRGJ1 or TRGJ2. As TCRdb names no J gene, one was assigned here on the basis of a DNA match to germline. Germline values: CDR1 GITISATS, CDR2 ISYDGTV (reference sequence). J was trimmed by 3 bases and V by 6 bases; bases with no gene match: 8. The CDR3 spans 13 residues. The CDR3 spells CALWCQSYYKKLF. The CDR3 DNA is TGTGCCTTGTGGTGTCAGAGTTATTATAAGAAACTCTTT.

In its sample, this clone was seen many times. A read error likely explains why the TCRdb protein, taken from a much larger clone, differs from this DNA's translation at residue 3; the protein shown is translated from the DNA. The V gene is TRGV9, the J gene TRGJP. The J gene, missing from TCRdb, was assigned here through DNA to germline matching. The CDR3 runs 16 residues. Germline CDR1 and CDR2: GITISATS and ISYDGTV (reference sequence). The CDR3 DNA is TGTGCCTCGTGGGAGGTGACAGAGTTGGGCAAAAAAATCAAGGTATTT. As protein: CASWEVTELGKKIKVF.

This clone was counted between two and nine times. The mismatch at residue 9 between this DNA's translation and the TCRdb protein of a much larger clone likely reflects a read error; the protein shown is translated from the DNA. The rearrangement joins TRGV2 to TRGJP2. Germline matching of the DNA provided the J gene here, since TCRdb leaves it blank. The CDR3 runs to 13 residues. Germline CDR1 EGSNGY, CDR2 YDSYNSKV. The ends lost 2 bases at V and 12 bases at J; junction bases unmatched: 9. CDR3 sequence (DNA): TGTGCCACCTGGGACGTCCGGGATCGGATCAAGACGTTT. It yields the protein CATWDVRDRIKTF.

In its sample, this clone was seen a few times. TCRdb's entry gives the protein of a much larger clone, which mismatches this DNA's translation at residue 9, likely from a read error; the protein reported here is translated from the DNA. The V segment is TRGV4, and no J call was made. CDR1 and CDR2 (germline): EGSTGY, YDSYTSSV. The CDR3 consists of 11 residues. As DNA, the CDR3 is TGTGCCACCTGGGATGGGCCCAAGGAACTCTTT. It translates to CATWDGPKELF.

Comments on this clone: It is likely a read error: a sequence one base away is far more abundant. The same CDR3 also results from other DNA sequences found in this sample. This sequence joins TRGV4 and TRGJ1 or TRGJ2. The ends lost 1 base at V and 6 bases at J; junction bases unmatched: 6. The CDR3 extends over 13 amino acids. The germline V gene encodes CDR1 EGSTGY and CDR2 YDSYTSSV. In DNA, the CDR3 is TGTGCCACCTGGGATGGACGGTGTTATAAGAAACTCTTT. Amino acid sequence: CATWDGRCYKKLF.

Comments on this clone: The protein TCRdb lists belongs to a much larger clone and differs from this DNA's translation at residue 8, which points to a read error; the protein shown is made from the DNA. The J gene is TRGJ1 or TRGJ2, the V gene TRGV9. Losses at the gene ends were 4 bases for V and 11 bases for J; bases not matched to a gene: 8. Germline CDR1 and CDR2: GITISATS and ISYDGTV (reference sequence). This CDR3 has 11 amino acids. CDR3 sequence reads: CALWDYSEKLF. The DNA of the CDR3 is TGTGCCTTGTGGGATTACTCGGAGAAACTCTTT.

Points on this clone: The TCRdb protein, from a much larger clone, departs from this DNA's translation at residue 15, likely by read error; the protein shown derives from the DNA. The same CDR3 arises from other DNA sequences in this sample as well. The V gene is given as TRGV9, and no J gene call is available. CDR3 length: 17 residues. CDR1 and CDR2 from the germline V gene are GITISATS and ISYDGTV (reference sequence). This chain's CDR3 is CALWEVTTEMGKKIEVF. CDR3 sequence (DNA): TGTGCCTTGTGGGAAGTGACAACGGAGATGGGCAAAAAAATCGAGGTATTT.

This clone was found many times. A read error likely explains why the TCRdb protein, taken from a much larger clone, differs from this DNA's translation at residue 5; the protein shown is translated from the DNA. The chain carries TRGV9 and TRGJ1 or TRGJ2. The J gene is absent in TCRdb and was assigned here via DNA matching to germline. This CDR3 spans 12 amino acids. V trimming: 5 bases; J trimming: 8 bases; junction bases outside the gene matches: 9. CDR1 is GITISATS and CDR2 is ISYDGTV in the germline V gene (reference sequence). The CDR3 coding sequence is TGTGCCTTGTGGGGGGCGCCTCATAAGAAACTCTTT. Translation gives CALWGAPHKKLF.

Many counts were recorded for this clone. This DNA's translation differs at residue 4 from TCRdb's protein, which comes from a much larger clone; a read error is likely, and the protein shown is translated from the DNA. The CDR3 nucleotides read TGTGCCTTGCGGGAGACTCATAAGAAACTCTTT. Translating gives CALRETHKKLF. The chain employs TRGV9 and TRGJ1 or TRGJ2. The CDR3 totals 11 residues. Germline-derived CDR1 and CDR2 are GITISATS and ISYDGTV (reference sequence).

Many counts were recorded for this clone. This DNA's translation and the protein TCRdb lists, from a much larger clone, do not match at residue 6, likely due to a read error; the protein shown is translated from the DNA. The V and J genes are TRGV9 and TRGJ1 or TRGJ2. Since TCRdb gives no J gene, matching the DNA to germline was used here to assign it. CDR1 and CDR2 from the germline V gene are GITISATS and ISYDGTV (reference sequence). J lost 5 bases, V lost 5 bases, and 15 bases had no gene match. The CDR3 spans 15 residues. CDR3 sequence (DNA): TGTGCCTTGTGGGCAGGAGCTACCGGACATTATAAGAAACTCTTT. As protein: CALWAGATGHYKKLF.

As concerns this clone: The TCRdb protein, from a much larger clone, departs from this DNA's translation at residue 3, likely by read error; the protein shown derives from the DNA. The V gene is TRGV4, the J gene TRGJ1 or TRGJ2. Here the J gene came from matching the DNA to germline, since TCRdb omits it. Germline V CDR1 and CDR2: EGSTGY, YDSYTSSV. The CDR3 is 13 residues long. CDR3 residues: CAPWDSVGYKKLF. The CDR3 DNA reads TGTGCCCCCTGGGATTCCGTGGGTTATAAGAAACTCTTT.

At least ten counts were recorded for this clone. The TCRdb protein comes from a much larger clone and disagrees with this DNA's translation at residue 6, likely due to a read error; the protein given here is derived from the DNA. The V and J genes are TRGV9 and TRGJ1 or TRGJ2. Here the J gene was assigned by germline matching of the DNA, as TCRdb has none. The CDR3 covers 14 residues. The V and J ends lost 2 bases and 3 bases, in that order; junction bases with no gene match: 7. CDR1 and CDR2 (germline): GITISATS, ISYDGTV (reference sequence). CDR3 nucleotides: TGTGCCTTGTGGGAGGAGACCCTTTATTATAAGAAACTCTTT. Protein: CALWEETLYYKKLF.

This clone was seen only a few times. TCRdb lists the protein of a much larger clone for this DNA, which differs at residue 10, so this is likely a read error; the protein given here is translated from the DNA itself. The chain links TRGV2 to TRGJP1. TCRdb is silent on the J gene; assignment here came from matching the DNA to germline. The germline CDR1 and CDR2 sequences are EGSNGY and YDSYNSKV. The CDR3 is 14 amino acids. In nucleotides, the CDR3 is TGTGCCACCTGGGACGGGCAGGGTGGTCGGTTCAAGATATTT. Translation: CATWDGQGGRFKIF.

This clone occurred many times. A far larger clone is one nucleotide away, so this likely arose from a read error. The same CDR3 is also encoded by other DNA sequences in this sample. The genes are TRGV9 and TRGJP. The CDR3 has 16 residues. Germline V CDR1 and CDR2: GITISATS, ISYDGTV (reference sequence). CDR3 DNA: TGTGCCTTGTGGGAGGACCAAGAGTTGGGCAAAAAGATCAAGGTATTT. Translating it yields CALWEDQELGKKIKVF.

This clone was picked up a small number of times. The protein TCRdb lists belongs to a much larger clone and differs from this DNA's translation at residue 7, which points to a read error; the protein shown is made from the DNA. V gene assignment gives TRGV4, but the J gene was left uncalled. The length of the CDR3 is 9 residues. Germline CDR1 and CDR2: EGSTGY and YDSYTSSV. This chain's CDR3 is CATWEERLF. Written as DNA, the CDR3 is TGTGCCACCTGGGAAGAGAGACTCTTT.

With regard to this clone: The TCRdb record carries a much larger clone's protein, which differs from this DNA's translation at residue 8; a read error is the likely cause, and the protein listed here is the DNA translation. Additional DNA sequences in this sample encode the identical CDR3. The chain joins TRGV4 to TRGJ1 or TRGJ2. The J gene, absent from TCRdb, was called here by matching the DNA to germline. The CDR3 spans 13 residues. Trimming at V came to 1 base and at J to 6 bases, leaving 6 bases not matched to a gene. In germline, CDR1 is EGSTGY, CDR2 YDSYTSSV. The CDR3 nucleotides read TGTGCCACCTGGGATGGACCCCTTTATAAGAAACTCTTT. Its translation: CATWDGPLYKKLF.

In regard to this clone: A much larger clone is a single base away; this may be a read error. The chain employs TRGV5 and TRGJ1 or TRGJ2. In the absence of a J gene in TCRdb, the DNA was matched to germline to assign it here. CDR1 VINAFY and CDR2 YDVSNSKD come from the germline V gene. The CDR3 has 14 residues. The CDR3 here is CATWDRPPGYKKLF. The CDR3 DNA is TGTGCCACATGGGACAGGCCCCCGGGGTATAAGAAACTCTTT.

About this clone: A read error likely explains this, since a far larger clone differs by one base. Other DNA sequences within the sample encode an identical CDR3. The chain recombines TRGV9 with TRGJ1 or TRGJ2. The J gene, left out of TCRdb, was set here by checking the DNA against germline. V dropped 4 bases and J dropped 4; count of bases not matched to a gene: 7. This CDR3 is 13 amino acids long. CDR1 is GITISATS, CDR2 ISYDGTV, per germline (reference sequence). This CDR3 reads CALWDFSYYKKLF. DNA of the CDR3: TGTGCCTTGTGGGACTTCTCGTATTATAAGAAACTCTTT.

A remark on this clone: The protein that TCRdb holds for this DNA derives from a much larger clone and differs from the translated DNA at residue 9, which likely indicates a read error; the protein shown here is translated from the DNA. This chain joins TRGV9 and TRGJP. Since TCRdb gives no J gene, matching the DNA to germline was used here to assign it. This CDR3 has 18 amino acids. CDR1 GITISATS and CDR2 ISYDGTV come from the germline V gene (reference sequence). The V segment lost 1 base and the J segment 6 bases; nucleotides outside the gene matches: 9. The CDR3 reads CALWEVGGLELGKKIKVF. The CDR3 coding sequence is TGTGCCTTGTGGGAGGTAGGGGGCCTAGAGTTGGGCAAAAAAATCAAGGTATTT.

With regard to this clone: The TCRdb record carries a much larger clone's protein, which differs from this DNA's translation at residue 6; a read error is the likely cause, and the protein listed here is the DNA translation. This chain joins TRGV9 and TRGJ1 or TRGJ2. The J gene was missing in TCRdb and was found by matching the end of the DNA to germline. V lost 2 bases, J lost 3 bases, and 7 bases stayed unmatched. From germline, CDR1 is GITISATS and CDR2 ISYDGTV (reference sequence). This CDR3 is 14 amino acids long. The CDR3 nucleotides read TGTGCCTTGTGGGAGGAGCCTCTTTATTATAAGAAACTCTTT. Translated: CALWEEPLYYKKLF.

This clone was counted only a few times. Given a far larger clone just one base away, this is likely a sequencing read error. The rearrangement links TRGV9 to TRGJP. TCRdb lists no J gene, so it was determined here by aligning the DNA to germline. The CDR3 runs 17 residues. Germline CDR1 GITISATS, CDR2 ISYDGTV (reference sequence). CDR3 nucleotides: TGTGCCTTGTGGGAGGTTAAAAAAGAGCTGGGCAAAAAAATCAAGGTATTT. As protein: CALWEVKKELGKKIKVF.

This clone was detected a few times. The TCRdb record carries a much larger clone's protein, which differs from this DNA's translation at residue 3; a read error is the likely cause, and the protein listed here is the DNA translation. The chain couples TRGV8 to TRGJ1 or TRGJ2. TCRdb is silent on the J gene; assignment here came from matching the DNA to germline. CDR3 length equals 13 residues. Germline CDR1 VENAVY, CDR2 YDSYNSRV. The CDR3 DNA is TGTGCCGCCTGGGATAGAGTGGATTATAAGAAACTCTTT. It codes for CAAWDRVDYKKLF.

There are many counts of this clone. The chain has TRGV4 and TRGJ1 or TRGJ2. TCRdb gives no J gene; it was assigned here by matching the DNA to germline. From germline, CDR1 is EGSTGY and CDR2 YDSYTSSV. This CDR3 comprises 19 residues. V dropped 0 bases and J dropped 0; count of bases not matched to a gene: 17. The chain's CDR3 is CATWDGSARRLGNYYKKLF. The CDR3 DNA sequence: TGTGCCACCTGGGATGGGAGTGCCCGCCGCCTAGGGAATTATTATAAGAAACTCTTT.